Following are 8 T cell receptor beta chains from one sample sequenced in a study of regulatory T cells in long-lasting Graves disease (dated by TCRdb to the early 2020s). The sample's time point, from its label and the paper: newly diagnosed GD, antithyroid drugs for less than 3 months. For both TCR sequencing and RNA sequencing, RNA was extracted from PBMCs in TRIzol. Receptors were amplified or captured by multiplex PCR. This sample was sequenced with an Illumina HiSeq 4000. iRepertoire HTBI primers and Arm-PCR amplification of CDR3 regions were used to construct TCR beta libraries. TCRdb reworked the public reads: Q25 trimming with fastp, MiXCR clone assembly, productive beta chains retained. Identical CDR3 protein sequences are pooled into one entry, listed with their most common genes and DNA. The sample includes 440,000 or so distinct CDR3 sequences, with 14% to 15% observed a single time. In total, the top ten clones hold around 15% of the sample.

The sample also formed part of further work on T cells in Graves' hyperthyroidism and ophthalmopathy.

The sample in question was peripheral blood mononuclear cells (PBMCs), obtained at new diagnosis, from a patient treated with antithyroid drugs. The receptors were gathered from a woman aged 25 to 39 with Graves disease. Donor details come from another sample of the same person, matched by shared clones.

This clonotype was picked up many times. The rearrangement joins TRBV27 to TRBJ1-5; no reliable D call. V shed 1 base and J shed 0 bases, with 7 bases lying between them. This CDR3 has 15 residues. CDR1 MNHEY and CDR2 SMNVEV come from the germline V gene (reference sequence). This CDR3 is CASSLYSNSNQPQHF. The CDR3 DNA is TGTGCCAGCAGTTTATACTCAAATAGCAATCAGCCCCAGCATTTT.

This clonotype came up many times. The chain employs TRBV7-2 and TRBJ2-4; D may be TRBD2 (5 bases). This CDR3 has 14 amino acids. The germline V gene has CDR1 SGHTA and CDR2 FQGNSA. Trimming took off 4 bases at V and 1 base at J, with 8 bases between the two ends. The CDR3 DNA reads as TGTGCCAGCAGCTCGACGGGGGCCAAAAACATTCAGTACTTC. Encoded protein: CASSSTGAKNIQYF.

This clonotype was recorded many times. The chain employs TRBV7-6 and TRBJ2-7; either TRBD1 or TRBD2 may fit D (5 bases each). Trimming cost V 5 bases and J 6 bases, with 20 bases left between them. The CDR3 length is 15 residues. Germline values: CDR1 SGHVS, CDR2 FNYEAQ. In DNA, the CDR3 is TGTGCCAGCAGCCTAACCCTGAGGGGTAGTACCGAGCAGTACTTC. Translation: CASSLTLRGSTEQYF.

This clonotype was recorded at least ten times. The chain carries TRBV12-3 or TRBV12-4 and TRBJ1-1; D is possibly TRBD1 (6 bases). V was trimmed by 6 bases and J by 4 bases, leaving 18 bases between them. This CDR3 contains 15 residues. The CDR3 DNA sequence: TGTGCCAGCAGGCAGCCGACAGGAAGAGGCACTGAAGCTTTCTTT. Amino acids: CASRQPTGRGTEAFF.

This clonotype was found many times. The chain has TRBV20-1 and TRBJ2-1, with 7 bases fitting TRBD2. The V segment lost 1 base and the J segment 0 bases; nucleotides outside the gene matches: 0. The CDR3 consists of 14 residues. Germline loops: CDR1 DFQATT, CDR2 SNEGSKA (reference sequence). CDR3 in amino acids: CSARGTSSYNEQFF. The CDR3 DNA sequence: TGCAGTGCTAGAGGGACTAGCTCCTACAATGAGCAGTTCTTC.

This clonotype has a handful of counts. It may be a read error: a sequence one base away is much more abundant. The V gene is TRBV2, the J gene TRBJ1-5; perhaps TRBD1 as D (5 bases). The germline V and J ends were trimmed by 9 bases and 1 base, with 16 bases remaining between them. Germline CDR1 is SNHLY and CDR2 is FYNNEI. This CDR3 is built from 15 residues. CDR3 bases: TGTGCCAGGAGCGTGGGACTTCAGAGCAATCAGCCCCAGCATTTT. Its protein product is CARSVGLQSNQPQHF.

The sample holds one count of this clonotype. J is TRBJ1-2 and V is TRBV19; D ambiguous. This CDR3 has 14 amino acids. Germline V gene sequence: CDR1 LNHDA, CDR2 SQIVND (reference sequence). V was trimmed by 6 bases and J by 7 bases, leaving 18 bases between them. The CDR3 sequence is CASRNEGPRSGYTF. The CDR3 coding sequence is TGTGCCAGTAGAAACGAGGGCCCACGGTCTGGCTACACCTTC.

The rearrangement uses TRBV25-1 and TRBJ2-7; D gene ambiguous. Germline loops: CDR1 MGHDK, CDR2 SYGVNS. The CDR3 consists of 13 residues. The V gene lost 5 bases and the J gene lost 3 bases, with 11 bases spanning the gap. The CDR3: CASSPPSVYEQYF. For the CDR3, the DNA is TGTGCCAGCAGTCCCCCCTCAGTCTACGAGCAGTACTTC.